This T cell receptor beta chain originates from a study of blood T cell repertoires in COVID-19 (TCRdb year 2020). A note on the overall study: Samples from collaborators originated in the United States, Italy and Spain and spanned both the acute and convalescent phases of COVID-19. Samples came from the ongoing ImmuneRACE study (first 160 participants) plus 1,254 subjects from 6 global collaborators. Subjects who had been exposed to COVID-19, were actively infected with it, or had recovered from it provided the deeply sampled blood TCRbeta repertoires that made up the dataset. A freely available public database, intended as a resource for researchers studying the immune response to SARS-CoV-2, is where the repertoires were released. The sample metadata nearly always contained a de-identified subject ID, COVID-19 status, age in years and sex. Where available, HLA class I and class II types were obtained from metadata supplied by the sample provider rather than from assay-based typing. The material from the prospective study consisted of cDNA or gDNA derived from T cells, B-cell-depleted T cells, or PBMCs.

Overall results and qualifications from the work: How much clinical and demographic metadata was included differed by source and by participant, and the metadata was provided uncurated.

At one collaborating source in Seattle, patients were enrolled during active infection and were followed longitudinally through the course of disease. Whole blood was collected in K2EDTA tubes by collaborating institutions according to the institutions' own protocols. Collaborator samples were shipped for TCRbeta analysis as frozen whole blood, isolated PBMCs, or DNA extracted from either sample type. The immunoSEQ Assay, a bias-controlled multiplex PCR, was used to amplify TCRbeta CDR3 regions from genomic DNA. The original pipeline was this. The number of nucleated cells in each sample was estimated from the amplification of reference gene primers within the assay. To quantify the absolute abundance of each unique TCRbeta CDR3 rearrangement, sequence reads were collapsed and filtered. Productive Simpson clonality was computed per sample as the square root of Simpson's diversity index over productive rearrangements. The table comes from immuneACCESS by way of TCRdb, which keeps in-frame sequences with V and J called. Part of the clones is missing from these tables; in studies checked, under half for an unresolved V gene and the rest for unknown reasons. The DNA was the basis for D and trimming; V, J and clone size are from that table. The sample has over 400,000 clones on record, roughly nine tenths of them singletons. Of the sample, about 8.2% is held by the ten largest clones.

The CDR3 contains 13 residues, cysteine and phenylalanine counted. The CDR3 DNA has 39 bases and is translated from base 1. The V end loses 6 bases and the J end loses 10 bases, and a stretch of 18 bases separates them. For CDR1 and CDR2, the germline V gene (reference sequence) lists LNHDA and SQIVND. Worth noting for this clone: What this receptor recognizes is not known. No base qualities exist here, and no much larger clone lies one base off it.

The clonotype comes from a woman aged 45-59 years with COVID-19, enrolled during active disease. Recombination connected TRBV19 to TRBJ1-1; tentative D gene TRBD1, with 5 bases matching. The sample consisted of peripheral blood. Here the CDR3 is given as CASRLSGGRAAFF. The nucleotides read TGTGCCAGTAGACTCTCGGGGGGGAGAGCAGCTTTCTTT.